The next 26 T cell receptor beta chains were all read from a single sample in a study of blood T cell repertoires in COVID-19. Method: immunoSEQ multiplex PCR; TCRdb's copy keeps in-frame clones and lacks some. The table has about 130,000 clones, around 90% seen once. Sequencing was performed on peripheral blood. Every receptor here comes from a middle-aged man with active COVID-19.

The chain has TRBV24-1 and TRBJ1-2; 9 bases line up with TRBD1. V gave up 3 bases and J gave up 4 bases; unmatched junction bases: 8. Germline V lookup: CDR1 KGHDR, CDR2 SFDVKD. The CDR3 has 16 residues. CDR3 nucleotide sequence: TGTGCCACCAGTGATCAACAGGGGGCGGGCCTCTATGGCTACACCTTC. This translates into CATSDQQGAGLYGYTF.

The chain combines TRBV6-1 with TRBJ1-3, with no clear D. V gave up 0 bases and J gave up 5 bases, with 8 bases separating them. There are 14 residues in the CDR3. Germline CDR1 and CDR2: MNHNS and SASEGT. The CDR3 region is CASSEAESRNTIYF. The CDR3 DNA sequence: TGTGCCAGCAGTGAAGCGGAGAGTAGAAACACCATATATTTT.

J is TRBJ2-1 and V is TRBV18, with TRBD2 matching over 11 bases. The V and J ends lost 3 bases and 8 bases, in that order; junction bases with no gene match: 6. The length of the CDR3 is 15 residues. CDR1 KGHSH and CDR2 LQKENI come from the germline V gene. The CDR3 here is CASSPGTSGSHEQFF. The CDR3 DNA follows: TGTGCCAGCTCACCGGGAACTAGCGGGAGCCATGAGCAGTTCTTC.

This clone was seen a single time. This CDR3 reads CASSFDLLTAGELFF. In nucleotides, the CDR3 is TGTGCCAGCAGCTTTGACCTCTTGACAGCCGGGGAGCTGTTTTTT. The J gene is TRBJ2-2, the V gene TRBV7-6, with a possible D match to TRBD1 (5 bases). CDR1 is SGHVS, CDR2 FNYEAQ, per germline. This CDR3 region has 15 residues. V lost 3 bases, J lost 6 bases, and 14 bases lay in between.

The chain combines TRBV12-3 or TRBV12-4 with TRBJ1-1; D might be TRBD1 (5 bases). The V end lost 7 bases, the J end lost 3 bases, and 12 bases lay between the germline ends. This CDR3 has 13 residues. This CDR3 is CASKRGVDTEAFF. In nucleotides, the CDR3 is TGTGCCAGCAAGCGGGGGGTGGACACTGAAGCTTTCTTT.

The chain links TRBV24-1 to TRBJ2-1; 15 bases line up with TRBD2. The CDR3 runs 16 residues. V lost 2 bases and J lost 7; bases outside the gene matches: 2. The germline gives CDR1 KGHDR, CDR2 SFDVKD. The CDR3 sequence is CATSDSGTSGRNEQFF. The CDR3 DNA is TGTGCCACCAGTGATTCCGGGACTAGCGGGAGGAATGAGCAGTTCTTC.

The chain employs TRBV10-2 and TRBJ2-7, with TRBD2 as a possible D gene (6 bases). The CDR3 length is 14 residues. The germline V gene has CDR1 WSHSY and CDR2 SAAADI. The V and J ends lost 6 bases and 1 base respectively, with 13 bases between them. CDR3 residues: CASSEGGGSYEQYV. CDR3 DNA sequence: TGCGCCAGCAGCGAGGGAGGTGGTTCCTACGAGCAGTACGTC.

The gene calls are TRBV7-2 and TRBJ2-7; 7 positions agree with TRBD2. Trimming cost V 6 bases and J 2 bases; bases outside gene matches: 7. Germline V gene data show CDR1 as SGHTA and CDR2 as FQGNSA. This CDR3 has 14 amino acids. CDR3 DNA sequence: TGTGCCAGCAGTACTTGGCGGGAGACCTACGAGCAGTACTTC. This encodes CASSTWRETYEQYF.

This clone came up once. This chain joins TRBV24-1 and TRBJ2-2; no clear D gene. CDR3 length equals 14 residues. From germline, CDR1 is KGHDR and CDR2 SFDVKD. V dropped 7 bases and J dropped 1 base, with 9 bases sitting between them. DNA of the CDR3: TGTGCCACCAGGGCTAGAGAGAACACCGGGGAGCTGTTTTTT. Amino acid sequence: CATRARENTGELFF.

This chain connects TRBV20-1 to TRBJ1-5; no definite D call. Trimming cost V 3 bases and J 4 bases, with 10 bases left between them. The CDR3 contains 13 residues. Germline V gene sequence: CDR1 DFQATT, CDR2 SNEGSKA (reference sequence). The CDR3 nucleotides are TGCAGTGCTAGTTTTTCGGTGAATCAGCCCCAGCATTTT. Amino acid sequence: CSASFSVNQPQHF.

V usage is TRBV5-6 and J usage is TRBJ1-4; perhaps TRBD1 as D (6 bases). From germline, CDR1 is SGHDT and CDR2 YYEEEE. Trimming took 1 base from V and 7 from J, leaving 11 bases between them. This CDR3 has 14 amino acids. The CDR3 loop reads CASSLRGGGEKLFF. In DNA form, the CDR3 reads TGTGCCAGCAGCTTGAGGGGGGGAGGTGAAAAACTGTTTTTT.

This clone was recorded once. The CDR3 DNA sequence: TGTGCCAGCAGTTACTCGAGGGGACAGTTGAACACTGAAGCTTTCTTT. This translates into CASSYSRGQLNTEAFF. The V gene is TRBV6-5, the J gene TRBJ1-1, with 7 nucleotides matching TRBD1. The junction had 4 bases not matched to a gene; V was cut back by 0 bases and J by 0 bases. Germline V gene lookup returns CDR1 MNHEY and CDR2 SVGAGI. The CDR3 covers 16 residues.

The rearrangement uses TRBV7-2 and TRBJ1-1; D unresolved. The V gene's germline CDR1 is SGHTA and CDR2 FQGNSA. V was cut by 5 bases and J by 2 bases, with 15 bases left in between. The CDR3 runs to 15 residues. CDR3 DNA: TGTGCCAGCAGCACTAGACTGTGGGGTAACACTGAAGCTTTCTTT. It translates to CASSTRLWGNTEAFF.

This sequence joins TRBV28 and TRBJ1-5; no clear D. The V end was cut by 6 bases, the J end by 6 bases, with 9 bases between. The germline gives CDR1 MDHEN, CDR2 SYDVKM. CDR3 size: 12 residues. The CDR3 DNA reads as TGTGCCAGCAGACTCGGGGTTCAGCCCCAGCATTTT. This sequence encodes CASRLGVQPQHF.

The chain is built from TRBV3-1 (or the pseudogene TRBV3-2) and TRBJ2-1, with D perhaps TRBD2 (7 bases). This CDR3 has 16 amino acids. From germline, CDR1 is LGHDT and CDR2 YNNKEL (reference sequence). V was shortened by 1 base and J by 5 bases, with 15 bases between the two germline ends. CDR3 nucleotides: TGTGCCAGCAGCCAAGGAGGGGGGGGTAAGAACAATGAGCAGTTCTTC. This encodes CASSQGGGGKNNEQFF.

This clone has just one count. The genes are TRBV29-1 and TRBJ1-6, with 7 bases lining up with TRBD1. The CDR3 has 14 residues. V shed 4 bases and J 7 bases; nucleotides not matched to a gene: 7. Germline CDR1 is SQVTM and CDR2 is ANQGSEA. CDR3 nucleotides: TGCAGCGTTGGAACCGGGACAGAGAATTCACCCCTCCACTTT. The encoded protein is CSVGTGTENSPLHF.

The gene calls are TRBV9 and TRBJ2-2; TRBD1 is a possible D gene (5 bases). CDR1 is SGDLS, CDR2 YYNGEE, per germline. Trimming removed 4 bases from V and 6 bases from J, with 16 bases in between. The CDR3 extends over 15 amino acids. DNA of the CDR3: TGTGCCAGCAGCATCCAGAATCAGGGATCCGGGGAGCTGTTTTTT. Encoded protein: CASSIQNQGSGELFF.

CDR3 region: CASSLVAGGNQPQHF. The CDR3 DNA sequence: TGTGCCAGCAGCTTGGTGGCAGGGGGAAATCAGCCCCAGCATTTT. This chain uses TRBV5-6 with TRBJ1-5; 7 nucleotides agree with TRBD1. V shed 0 bases and J 4 bases; nucleotides not matched to a gene: 4. This CDR3 spans 15 amino acids. Germline V gives CDR1 SGHDT, CDR2 YYEEEE.

This chain joins TRBV6-1 and TRBJ1-6; no clear D gene. Germline values: CDR1 MNHNS, CDR2 SASEGT. V lost 3 bases and J 8 bases, leaving 8 bases between the germline ends. The CDR3 sequence is 13 residues long. CDR3 region: CASSDLYDSPLHF. The CDR3 nucleotides are TGTGCCAGCAGTGACCTCTACGATTCACCCCTCCACTTT.

This chain uses TRBV6-1 with TRBJ1-4; weak D call: TRBD1 (5 bases). The CDR3 contains 15 residues. CDR1 MNHNS and CDR2 SASEGT come from the germline V gene. Trimming cost V 2 bases and J 3 bases, with 10 bases left between them. The CDR3 protein is CASSEFRQSNEKLFF. The CDR3 DNA sequence: TGTGCCAGCAGTGAATTCAGACAGTCTAATGAAAAACTGTTTTTT.

The genes are TRBV5-4 and TRBJ2-3; TRBD2 agrees at 12 bases. CDR1 SGHNT and CDR2 YYREEE come from the germline V gene (reference sequence). The J segment lost 0 bases and the V segment lost 4 bases, leaving 6 bases of the junction unmatched. CDR3 length equals 17 residues. CDR3 nucleotide sequence: TGTGCCAGCAGCCTAGGGACTAGCGGGCCTAGCACAGATACGCAGTATTTT. Encoded protein: CASSLGTSGPSTDTQYF.

V gene TRBV5-4 combines with J gene TRBJ1-6, with D maybe TRBD1 (5 bases). The V and J ends lost 4 bases and 14 bases respectively, with 19 bases between them. Germline V gives CDR1 SGHNT, CDR2 YYREEE (reference sequence). This CDR3 contains 14 residues. CDR3 region: CASSPGTDGGALHF. In nucleotides, the CDR3 is TGTGCCAGCAGCCCCGGGACCGACGGAGGGGCCCTCCACTTT.

V gene TRBV7-2 combines with J gene TRBJ2-4, with D tentatively TRBD1 (5 bases). The CDR3 sequence is 14 residues long. CDR1 is SGHTA, CDR2 FQGNSA, per germline. V lost 8 bases and J 5 bases, leaving 16 bases between the germline ends. CDR3 sequence: CASALGQSQNIQYF. The CDR3 DNA sequence: TGTGCCAGCGCCTTGGGGCAAAGCCAAAACATTCAGTACTTC.

The V gene is TRBV6-5, the J gene TRBJ1-1; D ambiguous. The CDR3 consists of 12 residues. Germline V gene sequence: CDR1 MNHEY, CDR2 SVGAGI. The V and J ends lost 4 bases and 3 bases respectively, with 6 bases between them. In nucleotides, the CDR3 is TGTGCCAGCAGTTCGGTATACACTGAAGCTTTCTTT. Translating it yields CASSSVYTEAFF.

CDR3 sequence: CASSRARDQPQHF. For the CDR3, the DNA is TGTGCCAGTAGTAGGGCCAGAGATCAGCCCCAGCATTTT. The chain recombines TRBV19 with TRBJ1-5; no firm D call. Trimming stripped 4 bases from V and 5 bases from J, with 9 bases between. This CDR3 is built from 13 residues. CDR1 and CDR2 from the germline V gene are LNHDA and SQIVND (reference sequence). The whole variable domain, remainder taken from reference TRBV19 and TRBJ1-5, is DGGITQSPKYLFRKEGQNVTLSCEQNLNHDAMYWYRQDPGQGLRLIYYSQIVNDFQKGDIAEGYSVSREKKESFPLTVTSAQKNPTAFYLCASSRARDQPQHFGDGTRLSIL.

V and J are TRBV29-1 and TRBJ1-1, with 7 bases matching TRBD1. Germline CDR1 reads SQVTM; CDR2 reads ANQGSEA. Trimming cost V 7 bases and J 4 bases; bases outside gene matches: 9. The CDR3 loop spans 13 amino acids. The CDR3 coding sequence is TGCAGCGGAAACAGGGGAGCGGGCACTGAAGCTTTCTTT. Its translation: CSGNRGAGTEAFF.